These T cell receptor beta chains were read from a single sample in a study of T cells in Graves' hyperthyroidism and ophthalmopathy. One entry per CDR3 protein, called by TCRdb with MiXCR from the multiplex PCR reads. Of 600,000 to 700,000 distinct CDR3 sequences listed, about 14% are singletons. Sample: blood. The receptors originated from a woman aged 35 to 49 with Graves' ophthalmopathy. Both conserved end residues are part of each CDR3. A D gene is named only where the DNA matches it firmly. The listing skips clone size in some rows; elsewhere it reads once, few, many or a size class.

d_call	v_call	j_call	clone_size	cdr3_nt	cdr3_aa
TRBD1	TRBV28	TRBJ1-6	few	TGTGCCAGCACCCCGGTGACAGGGAAGGATTCACCCCTCCACTTT	CASTPVTGKDSPLHF
-	TRBV6-1	TRBJ2-2	many	TGTGCCAGCAGCGCACAAAACACCGGGGAGCTGTTTTTT	CASSAQNTGELFF
TRBD1	TRBV11-2	TRBJ1-2	many	TGTGCCAGCAGCCAACCGGACAGGGCGGCTGGCTACACCTTC	CASSQPDRAAGYTF
-	TRBV15	TRBJ2-3	few	TGTGCCACCAGCATAACAGGGCGTACTAGCACAGATACGCAGTATTTT	CATSITGRTSTDTQYF
-	TRBV6-2/TRBV6-3	TRBJ1-5	-	TGTGCCAGCAGTTACCGGGGACTTAACAAAGATAGCAATCAGCCCCAGCATTTT	CASSYRGLNKDSNQPQHF
-	TRBV7-2	TRBJ2-2	many	TGTGCCAGCAGCTTCAAGGGTACCGGGGAGCTGTTTTTT	CASSFKGTGELFF
TRBD2	TRBV15	TRBJ2-2	many	TGTGCCACCAGCGAGCGGGGCCTCGCGAACACCGGGGAGCTGTTTTTT	CATSERGLANTGELFF
-	TRBV18	TRBJ2-4	few	TGTGCCAGCTCACCGTCCGGGCACCCCCACATTCAGTACTTC	CASSPSGHPHIQYF
TRBD1	TRBV5-1	TRBJ2-7	many	TGCGCCAGCAGCTCTGTCGGACAGGGGGCTGGTTCCTACGAGCAGTACTTC	CASSSVGQGAGSYEQYF
TRBD1	TRBV30	TRBJ2-7	-	TGTGCCTGGAGCCGGGACAGGGGCGACGAGCAGTACTTC	CAWSRDRGDEQYF
TRBD2	TRBV6-1	TRBJ2-2	few	TGTGCCAGCACCAGCGGGGGCCTAGCGGCGAACACCGGGGAGCTGTTTTTT	CASTSGGLAANTGELFF
-	TRBV14	TRBJ2-5	many	TGTGCCAGCAGTCGGACGGACCAAGAGACCCAGTACTTC	CASSRTDQETQYF
-	TRBV7-2	TRBJ2-7	many	TGTGCCAGCACCTTCTCGGGGGGCGCATACGAGCAGTACTTC	CASTFSGGAYEQYF
-	TRBV19	TRBJ1-3	-	TGTGCCAGTAGTAAGATCAGGGGAAACTCTGGAAACACCATATATTTT	CASSKIRGNSGNTIYF
-	TRBV30	TRBJ1-1	few	TGTGCCTGGAAGACGCCGGGGACGGCTGAAGCTTTCTTT	CAWKTPGTAEAFF
-	TRBV20-1	TRBJ1-1	many	TGCAGTGCTAGGTTGGGTTCCACTGAAGCTTTCTTT	CSARLGSTEAFF
-	TRBV28	TRBJ1-1	-	TGTGCCAGCAGTTTTCTCCCAGATGAGGCTTTCTTT	CASSFLPDEAFF
TRBD1	TRBV30	TRBJ1-1	many	TGTGCCTGGACAGGGGGTGGAGTCGGAGCTTTCTTT	CAWTGGGVGAFF
TRBD1	TRBV12-3/TRBV12-4	TRBJ1-2	many	TGTGCCAGCAGTGCCTCCGGGACAGGGGGCGCACGAAAGGGCTACACCTTC	CASSASGTGGARKGYTF
-	TRBV25-1	TRBJ2-7	few	TGTGCCAGCAGTGAATCAGAACAGGGAAATTACGAGCAGTACTTC	CASSESEQGNYEQYF
-	TRBV6-1	TRBJ1-1	many	TGTGCCAGCACGTCTCCTGAAGCTTTCTTT	CASTSPEAFF
-	TRBV6-5	TRBJ2-3	many	TGTGCCAGCGAAAGAACAGATACGCAGTATTTT	CASERTDTQYF
TRBD1	TRBV20-1	TRBJ1-5	many	TGCAGTGCTCCTACAGGGGGGAGCAATCAGCCCCAGCATTTT	CSAPTGGSNQPQHF
-	TRBV11-3	TRBJ2-5	-	TGTGCCAGCAGCTTAGATACATGGGGAGAGACCCAGTACTTC	CASSLDTWGETQYF
TRBD2	TRBV6-2/TRBV6-3	TRBJ2-7	many	TGTGCCAGCACCCAGGGACTAGCGGGAGCCTACGAGCAGTACTTC	CASTQGLAGAYEQYF
-	TRBV6-4	TRBJ2-7	many	TGTGCCAGCAACCCCTCCGGGACCTCTTACGAGCAGTACTTC	CASNPSGTSYEQYF
-	TRBV19	TRBJ2-2	few	TGTGCCAGCACCCCGTGGACAGCGAACACCGGGGAGCTGTTTTTT	CASTPWTANTGELFF
TRBD2	TRBV10-3	TRBJ2-5	many	TGTGCCATCGCAGGGACTAGCGGGGAAGAAGAGACCCAGTACTTC	CAIAGTSGEEETQYF
-	TRBV3-1	TRBJ1-3	-	TGTGCCAGCAGCCAAGTGACAGGAACTGGAAACACCATATATTTT	CASSQVTGTGNTIYF
TRBD1	TRBV20-1	TRBJ2-5	few	TGCAGTGCTGGCCCTACAGGGGGCGCTTGGGAGACCCAGTACTTC	CSAGPTGGAWETQYF
TRBD1	TRBV27	TRBJ2-7	many	TGTGCCAGCAGTTTCTCTGCGGCAGGGGGCTACTACGAGCAGTACTTC	CASSFSAAGGYYEQYF
-	TRBV28	TRBJ2-7	many	TGTGCCAGCAGTTTAGGGGACTGGGTCTCCTACGAGCAGTACTTC	CASSLGDWVSYEQYF
-	TRBV6-5	TRBJ2-5	many	TGTGCCAGCAGTTACTCTCTGGTCAGGTTCCAAGAGACCCAGTACTTC	CASSYSLVRFQETQYF
-	TRBV6-5	TRBJ1-5	many	TGTGCCAGCACCCCTATGGGCGGGGACGGCAATCAGCCCCAGCATTTT	CASTPMGGDGNQPQHF
-	TRBV7-9	TRBJ2-5	many	-	CASSFLGTGDQETQYF
-	TRBV6-2/TRBV6-3	TRBJ2-4	-	TGTGCCAGCAGTTACGGGCAGAACCTAGCCAAAAACATTCAGTACTTC	CASSYGQNLAKNIQYF
TRBD2	TRBV7-2	TRBJ2-5	-	TGTGCCAGCACTCCGTACCTAGCGGGAGGGGAAGAGACCCAGTACTTC	CASTPYLAGGEETQYF
TRBD2	TRBV4-3	TRBJ2-5	many	TGCGCCAGCAGCCAAGACCAACATAGCGGGACCCTCCACTTC	CASSQDQHSGTLHF
-	TRBV6-4	TRBJ1-1	many	TGTGCCAGCAGCAAATATAAAGACAGGTTTGAGAGCATTGAAGCTTTCTTT	CASSKYKDRFESIEAFF
-	TRBV29-1	TRBJ2-7	many	TGCAGCGTTGAAAGCAGGGGTGAACTATCCTACGAGCAGTACTTC	CSVESRGELSYEQYF
TRBD1	TRBV10-3	TRBJ1-2	many	TGTGCCATCAGTAGGACAGGGCAGGACGGCTACACCTTC	CAISRTGQDGYTF
-	TRBV12-3/TRBV12-4	TRBJ1-2	many	TGTGCCAGCAGCTCGGACAGCTATGGCTACACCTTC	CASSSDSYGYTF
-	TRBV20-1	TRBJ2-2	many	TGCAGTGCTAGTAGCCATCTCGTGAACACCGGGGAGCTGTTTTTT	CSASSHLVNTGELFF
-	TRBV4-2	TRBJ2-5	-	TGTGCCAGCAGCCAACCGGGACTGTCTAAAGAGACCCAGTACTTC	CASSQPGLSKETQYF
-	TRBV9	TRBJ2-7	many	TGTGCCAGCAGCCCCCATGAGGCTGTAGTACGCTACGAGCAGTACTTC	CASSPHEAVVRYEQYF
-	TRBV20-1	TRBJ1-5	few	TGCAGTGCTAGAGATCTAGGGCAAGGCCAGCCCCAGCATTTT	CSARDLGQGQPQHF
TRBD2	TRBV9	TRBJ2-2	many	TGTGCCAGCAGCGTCGGACTAGACCTAAACACCGGGGAGCTGTTTTTT	CASSVGLDLNTGELFF
-	TRBV18	TRBJ1-1	few	TGTGCCAGCTCAAATCAAGAGAACACTGAAGCTTTCTTT	CASSNQENTEAFF
TRBD1	TRBV28	TRBJ2-7	many	TGTGCCAGCAGGGCAGGGGGCTTCTACGAGCAGTACTTC	CASRAGGFYEQYF
-	TRBV7-2	TRBJ2-5	many	TGTGCCAGCAGCCTGATAGAGACCCAGTACTTC	CASSLIETQYF
TRBD1	TRBV20-1	TRBJ2-7	many	TGCAGTGCTAGGGGACAGTTCTACGAGCAGTACTTC	CSARGQFYEQYF
-	TRBV27	TRBJ1-1	many	TGTGCCAGCAGTTTATCTGAACAGGGTGACACTGAAGCTTTCTTT	CASSLSEQGDTEAFF
-	TRBV28	TRBJ1-3	many	TGTGCCAGCACCAGGGGCGAAGGGGGTAACACCATATATTTT	CASTRGEGGNTIYF